The rows below give T cell receptor beta chains drawn from one sample of a study of T cell responses to AZD1222 COVID-19 vaccine. This table comes from immunoSEQ multiplex PCR, and its TCRdb copy is limited to in-frame clones, with some not included. The data hold roughly 150,000 clones, with 85% to 90% observed a single time. Sequencing used peripheral blood, obtained on day 0 of AZD1222 vaccination. The receptors derive from an adult in good health. Both conserved end residues are trimmed from each CDR3. Each record gives: V gene, J gene, D gene, CDR3 protein. The D gene is left open where the match is weak.

TRBV18	TRBJ1-1	.	ASSPRRVGTEAF
TRBV27	TRBJ2-2	TRBD1	ASSPLGQGIGELF
TRBV7-6	TRBJ1-2	.	ASSLGAGSNYGYT
TRBV9	TRBJ1-1	.	ASSATTGANTEAF
TRBV9	TRBJ2-5	TRBD2	ASSPGGVLAKTQY
TRBV6-6	TRBJ2-3	TRBD1	ASSNLDRETDTQY
TRBV7-8	TRBJ1-2	TRBD1	ASSLGGQNYGYT
TRBV18	TRBJ1-6	.	ASSPREGDSPLH
TRBV2	TRBJ2-5	.	ASTGVHRETQY
TRBV14	TRBJ2-2	TRBD2	ASSGLAGTGELF
TRBV7-9	TRBJ1-2	.	ASSAPGTYGYT
TRBV4-1	TRBJ2-5	.	ASSRIGPAETQY
TRBV7-9	TRBJ2-3	.	ASSLDRAQETQY
TRBV28	TRBJ1-3	.	ASSTEGPGGNTIY
TRBV12-3/TRBV12-4	TRBJ2-7	TRBD1	ASRRTGGYEQY
TRBV4-1	TRBJ1-6	TRBD1	ASSQAEDRVSPLH
TRBV10-3	TRBJ1-1	TRBD1	AIGTGVLNTEAF
TRBV4-1	TRBJ1-3	.	ASSQIYGLRTDGNTIY
TRBV7-2	TRBJ2-1	.	ASSHRLVVTYNEQF
TRBV30	TRBJ2-5	.	AWIRGETQY
TRBV5-4	TRBJ2-3	.	ASSLFVADTQY
TRBV28	TRBJ1-5	.	ASSWRGGNQPQH
TRBV12-3/TRBV12-4	TRBJ2-7	.	ASSLSPVPEQY
TRBV15	TRBJ1-1	TRBD1	ATSRGQGLNTEAF
TRBV5-4	TRBJ1-2	.	ASSLVGQRT
TRBV9	TRBJ2-2	.	ASSVGTGSYTGELF
TRBV4-3	TRBJ1-6	TRBD1	ASSQVGQSSNSPLH
TRBV6-2/TRBV6-3	TRBJ2-7	.	ASSYTNPYEQY
TRBV5-4	TRBJ2-1	.	ASSLGVEKF
TRBV5-1	TRBJ1-6	.	ASSLEAEDNSPLH
TRBV6-5	TRBJ2-7	.	ASSPLTGGGHEQY
TRBV7-2	TRBJ2-1	.	ASSLRDGAGNEQF
TRBV10-1	TRBJ2-7	.	ASSPHTSSYEQY
TRBV28	TRBJ1-5	.	ASIIGGGSNQPQH
TRBV30	TRBJ1-2	.	AWSAGLGGGYT
TRBV6-5	TRBJ1-5	.	ASSYSDPAGNQPQH
TRBV7-6	TRBJ2-7	.	ASSPDYYEQY
TRBV6-1	TRBJ1-6	.	ASSEFPTNSPLH
TRBV29-1	TRBJ1-1	TRBD1	SVGQGADTEAF
TRBV10-3	TRBJ1-1	.	AISEWGQVNTEAF
TRBV12-3/TRBV12-4	TRBJ1-2	.	ASSSGRYGGYT
TRBV4-3	TRBJ2-2	.	ASSQDVYSWNTGELF
TRBV5-8	TRBJ2-7	TRBD2	ASRPGLAGTEQY
TRBV30	TRBJ2-5	.	AWSVLTETQY
TRBV18	TRBJ2-5	.	ASSQKETQY
TRBV7-9	TRBJ1-6	.	ASNAMLGSPLH
TRBV27	TRBJ2-3	.	ASSLSPDTQY
TRBV7-9	TRBJ2-1	.	ASSLQGNEQF
TRBV3-1/TRBV3-2	TRBJ2-1	.	ASSQDLRYEQF
TRBV19	TRBJ1-5	TRBD1	ASSQDREQPQH
TRBV6-5	TRBJ2-5	.	ASRDGGQETQY
TRBV6-5	TRBJ1-1	TRBD1	ASSYVTGAPSSAF
TRBV28	TRBJ2-1	.	ASNLDRYYNEQF
TRBV5-1	TRBJ2-1	TRBD2	ASSLYGNSGRVYNEQF